These 24 T cell receptor beta chains were sequenced from one sample in a study of shared clonotypes between healthy human individuals. Profiling relied on immunoSEQ multiplex PCR, and the TCRdb table lists in-frame clones only, not all of them. The profile covers about 87,000 clones, with 40% to 55% appearing a single time and roughly 16% taken by the ten largest. Material: PBMCs. These receptors were taken from a woman aged 40 to 50 in good health. Some clones in this sample may be carry-over from other donors' samples.

This clone was seen at least ten times. The rearrangement uses TRBV27 and TRBJ2-3; 9 bases agree with TRBD1. In germline, CDR1 is MNHEY, CDR2 SMNVEV (reference sequence). Unmatched junction bases numbered 8, after V lost 7 bases and J lost 9 bases. The CDR3 loop spans 13 amino acids. The CDR3 DNA reads TGTGCCAGCATGGCCGGGGACAGGGAGACGCAGTATTTT. Its protein product is CASMAGDRETQYF.

The gene calls are TRBV6-5 and TRBJ2-2; 8 bases fit TRBD1. Germline CDR1 is MNHEY and CDR2 is SVGAGI. The CDR3 loop spans 13 amino acids. The trim removed 8 bases at V and 3 bases at J, leaving 2 bases unmatched. The CDR3 spells CASHRGDTGELFF. In DNA, the CDR3 is TGTGCCAGCCACAGGGGGGACACCGGGGAGCTGTTTTTT.

The table lists this clone with many counts. CDR3 residues: CASSSGFGNTIYF. CDR3 nucleotides: TGTGCCAGCAGCTCAGGGTTTGGAAACACCATATATTTT. The gene calls are TRBV7-2 and TRBJ1-3; possible D gene TRBD1, 5 bases. The CDR3 spans 13 residues. Germline CDR1 reads SGHTA; CDR2 reads FQGNSA. The V end lost 4 bases, the J end lost 3 bases, and 7 bases lay between the germline ends.

The V gene is TRBV9, the J gene TRBJ1-5; perhaps TRBD1 as D (5 bases). CDR1 and CDR2 (germline): SGDLS, YYNGEE. Trimming stripped 2 bases from V and 7 bases from J, with 16 bases between. CDR3 length: 15 amino acids. CDR3 DNA: TGTGCCAGCAGCGTCCATCCGGGGGGGGAGCAGCCCCAGCATTTT. Amino acids: CASSVHPGGEQPQHF.

V is TRBV28 and J is TRBJ1-5, with a tentative D call TRBD1 (6 bases). Trimming pared 7 bases from V and 7 bases from J, leaving 14 bases between. CDR1 is MDHEN and CDR2 is SYDVKM in the germline V gene. The CDR3 totals 13 residues. For the CDR3, the DNA is TGTGCCAGCACAGCTCCGGGGGGCCAGCCCCAGCATTTT. It is translated as CASTAPGGQPQHF.

The chain links TRBV30 to TRBJ2-7; TRBD1 or TRBD2 may be the D gene (5 bases each). V shed 3 bases and J shed 0 bases, with 18 bases lying between them. Germline values: CDR1 GTSNPN, CDR2 SVGIG (reference sequence). The CDR3 runs to 16 residues. CDR3 sequence: CAWSALSGRTSYEQYF. CDR3 bases: TGTGCCTGGAGCGCGTTGTCGGGACGGACCTCCTACGAGCAGTACTTC. The variable domain in full, completed from reference TRBV30 and TRBJ2-7, reads SQTIHQWPATLVQPVGSPLSLECTVEGTSNPNLYWYRQAAGRGLQLLFYSVGIGQISSEVPQNLSASRPQDRQFILSSKKLLLSDSGFYLCAWSALSGRTSYEQYFGPGTRLTVT.

This clone came up a few times. The V and J genes are TRBV10-2 and TRBJ2-7, with 13 nucleotides matching TRBD2. Per the germline V gene, CDR1 is WSHSY and CDR2 is SAAADI. This CDR3 is 15 amino acids long. V lost 2 bases to trimming and J lost 3 bases; unmatched junction nucleotides: 1. The CDR3 sequence: CASSEGLAGVYEQYF. CDR3 coding DNA: TGCGCCAGCAGTGAGGGACTAGCGGGAGTCTACGAGCAGTACTTC.

In this sample, this clone turned up a few times. The chain links TRBV4-3 to TRBJ2-1; 8 nucleotides align to TRBD1. Trimming cost V 1 base and J 0 bases; bases outside gene matches: 14. This CDR3 has 20 amino acids. Germline V gene sequence: CDR1 LGHNA, CDR2 YSLEER. In DNA, the CDR3 is TGCGCCAGCAGCCAAGGGTCGGAGGGGGCAGGGGGCTTCTCCTACAATGAGCAGTTCTTC. Protein product: CASSQGSEGAGGFSYNEQFF.

As regards this clone: This clone may be a read error of a much larger clone one base away. This rearrangement joins TRBV6-6 to TRBJ2-3, with D tentatively TRBD2 (6 bases). This CDR3 has 15 amino acids. Per germline, CDR1 MNHNY and CDR2 SVGAGI (reference sequence). Trimming pared 5 bases from V and 5 bases from J, leaving 17 bases between. The CDR3 is CASSVRAGTGDTQYF. As DNA, the CDR3 is TGTGCCAGCAGTGTACGGGCGGGAACGGGAGATACGCAGTATTTT.

The chain recombines TRBV29-1 with TRBJ1-1; TRBD1 is a possible D gene (6 bases). Germline V gene data show CDR1 as SQVTM and CDR2 as ANQGSEA. The CDR3 is made up of 15 amino acids. Between the trimmed V and J ends, which lost 7 bases and 4 bases, there was a span of 22 bases. This chain's CDR3 is CSGYSTGTIGTEAFF. The CDR3 DNA reads TGCAGCGGCTACTCGACCGGGACAATAGGCACTGAAGCTTTCTTT.

The V call is TRBV7-2, the J call TRBJ2-7; TRBD1 matches at 9 bases. CDR1 and CDR2 (germline): SGHTA, FQGNSA. With V trimmed by 2 bases and J by 6 bases, 5 bases remained unmatched. The CDR3 spans 14 residues. Here the CDR3 DNA reads TGTGCCAGCAGCTTAACCCTGACAGGGGGCGAGCAGTACTTC. It codes for CASSLTLTGGEQYF. The complete variable domain, with remaining parts taken from reference TRBV7-2 and TRBJ2-7, reads GAGVSQSPSNKVTEKGKDVELRCDPISGHTALYWYRQSLGQGLEFLIYFQGNSAPDKSGLPSDRFSAERTGGSVSTLTIQRTQQEDSAVYLCASSLTLTGGEQYFGPGTRLTVT.

The chain carries TRBV10-2 and TRBJ2-1; a possible D gene is TRBD2 (5 bases). Germline CDR1 reads WSHSY; CDR2 reads SAAADI. The CDR3 totals 13 residues. V was cut by 3 bases and J by 15 bases, with 18 bases left in between. The CDR3 coding sequence is TGCGCCAGCAGTGACTCGAGGGCTACGGCAGGGTTCTTC. It translates to CASSDSRATAGFF.

The chain carries TRBV15 and TRBJ2-5; 7 bases match TRBD1. This CDR3 is built from 15 residues. Germline lookup yields CDR1 LNHNV and CDR2 YYDKDF (reference sequence). The junction had 8 bases not matched to a gene; V was cut back by 5 bases and J by 2 bases. In nucleotides, the CDR3 is TGTGCCACCAGCTCCCAGCCGGGACAGCAAGAGACCCAGTACTTC. It translates to CATSSQPGQQETQYF.

This clone has more than one count but fewer than ten. V is TRBV28 and J is TRBJ1-5; tentatively, D is TRBD1 (6 bases). V was shortened by 6 bases and J by 5 bases, with 20 bases between the two germline ends. CDR3 length: 16 amino acids. Germline V gene lookup returns CDR1 MDHEN and CDR2 SYDVKM. The CDR3 spells CASSRVSYRADQPQHF. As DNA, the CDR3 is TGTGCCAGCAGCCGAGTATCATACAGGGCCGATCAGCCCCAGCATTTT.

This clone turned up a few times. The chain couples TRBV28 to TRBJ2-7, with D maybe TRBD2 (5 bases). V gave up 5 bases and J gave up 2 bases, with 16 bases separating them. The CDR3 consists of 15 residues. Germline V gives CDR1 MDHEN, CDR2 SYDVKM. The CDR3 DNA sequence: TGTGCCAGCAGTCCCCCCCGGGGTGATGCCTACGAGCAGTACTTC. It encodes CASSPPRGDAYEQYF.

The chain carries TRBV28 and TRBJ2-3, with 8 nucleotides matching TRBD1. Germline lookup yields CDR1 MDHEN and CDR2 SYDVKM. CDR3 length: 15 amino acids. Trimming at V came to 6 bases and at J to 6 bases, leaving 11 bases not matched to a gene. The CDR3: CASSMTGAVEDTQYF. The CDR3 DNA reads TGTGCCAGCAGCATGACAGGGGCGGTGGAGGATACGCAGTATTTT. The full variable domain, in which reference TRBV28 and TRBJ2-3 provide the parts outside the CDR3, is DVKVTQSSRYLVKRTGEKVFLECVQDMDHENMFWYRQDPGLGLRLIYFSYDVKMKEKGDIPEGYSVSREKKERFSLILESASTNQTSMYLCASSMTGAVEDTQYFGPGTRLTVL.

This clone was observed a few times. The gene calls are TRBV4-2 and TRBJ2-2, with D possibly being TRBD1 or TRBD2 (5 bases each). The germline V gene encodes CDR1 LGHNA and CDR2 YNFKEQ. Trimming shortened V by 0 bases and J by 3 bases, and 8 bases separated the two germline ends. The CDR3 length is 15 residues. CDR3 in amino acids: CASSQDGTYTGELFF. The CDR3 coding sequence is TGTGCCAGCAGCCAAGATGGGACGTACACCGGGGAGCTGTTTTTT.

This clone has just a few counts. Other DNA sequences of this sample code for an identical CDR3. J is TRBJ2-5 and V is TRBV4-2; 7 bases line up with TRBD1. V trimming: 0 bases; J trimming: 5 bases; junction bases outside the gene matches: 6. The CDR3 totals 15 residues. From germline, CDR1 is LGHNA and CDR2 YNFKEQ. The CDR3 DNA reads as TGTGCCAGCAGCCAAGAGCAACAGGGGTCGGAGACCCAGTACTTC. Translation gives CASSQEQQGSETQYF.

The chain links TRBV5-1 to TRBJ2-1; D is uncertain. Germline CDR1 SGHRS, CDR2 YFSETQ. The CDR3 sequence is 15 residues long. The ends were cut back, 0 bases at V and 7 bases at J, with 14 bases in the middle. The CDR3 loop is CASSLVGVENNEQFF. CDR3 nucleotide sequence: TGCGCCAGCAGCTTGGTGGGCGTCGAGAATAATGAGCAGTTCTTC.

On this clone: A far larger clone is off by one base, so a read error is likely. This sample includes further DNA sequences coding for the same CDR3. CDR3 nucleotide sequence: TGCGCCTGGAGGGACCGGGACAGGAACACTGAAGCTTTCTTT. This encodes CAWRDRDRNTEAFF. V is TRBV30 and J is TRBJ1-1, with TRBD1 matching over 7 bases. The CDR3 has 14 amino acids. Germline V gene data show CDR1 as GTSNPN and CDR2 as SVGIG (reference sequence).

As to this clone: Because it lacks the conserved phenylalanine or tryptophan at the end, this CDR3 is likely a read error. This chain connects TRBV7-9 to TRBJ2-3, with 13 bases aligning to TRBD2. The V gene's germline CDR1 is SEHNR and CDR2 FQNEAQ (reference sequence). Trimming took 4 bases from V and 5 from J; bases not matched to a gene: 0. This CDR3 contains 14 residues. This CDR3 is CASSWTSGRDTQYL. CDR3 bases: TGTGCCAGCAGCTGGACTAGCGGGAGAGATACGCAGTATCTT.

This clone showed up many times. The V gene is TRBV28, the J gene TRBJ1-5, with D possibly TRBD1 on 6 matching bases. The CDR3 spans 16 residues. Germline values: CDR1 MDHEN, CDR2 SYDVKM. Trimming pared 1 base from V and 4 bases from J, leaving 14 bases between. CDR3 sequence reads: CASSLLAGVPNQPQHF. The CDR3 DNA reads TGTGCCAGCAGTTTATTAGCAGGGGTGCCTAATCAGCCCCAGCATTTT.

J is TRBJ1-2 and V is TRBV28; 7 bases match TRBD1. From germline, CDR1 is MDHEN and CDR2 SYDVKM. Trimming cost V 7 bases and J 5 bases; bases outside gene matches: 10. The CDR3 is 14 residues long. The CDR3 bases are TGTGCCAGCACTCCGGGACAGTCATTTTATGGCTACACCTTC. The encoded protein is CASTPGQSFYGYTF.

This clone was counted at least ten times. The rearrangement links TRBV5-1 to TRBJ1-2; D unclear. Germline-derived CDR1 and CDR2 are SGHRS and YFSETQ. The CDR3 is 17 amino acids. The V gene lost 0 bases and the J gene lost 0 bases, with 15 bases spanning the gap. The CDR3 region has the DNA TGCGCCAGCAGCTTGGTTGAACACCGCACAACTAACTATGGCTACACCTTC. It yields the protein CASSLVEHRTTNYGYTF.